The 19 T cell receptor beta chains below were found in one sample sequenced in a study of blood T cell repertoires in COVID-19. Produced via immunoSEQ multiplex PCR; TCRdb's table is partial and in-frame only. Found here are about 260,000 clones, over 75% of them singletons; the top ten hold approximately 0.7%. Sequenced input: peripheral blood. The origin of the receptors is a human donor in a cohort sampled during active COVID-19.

This CDR3 reads CASSPSPGLARGETQYF. The CDR3 nucleotides read TGTGCCAGCAGCCCTTCACCGGGACTAGCACGAGGCGAGACCCAGTACTTC. V is TRBV9 and J is TRBJ2-5, with 9 bases identical to TRBD2. With 4 bases clipped from V and 5 bases from J, the junction kept 15 bases outside the gene matches. This CDR3 comprises 17 residues. Germline CDR1 and CDR2: SGDLS and YYNGEE. The full variable domain, completed using reference TRBV9 and TRBJ2-5, is DSGVTQTPKHLITATGQRVTLRCSPRSGDLSVYWYQQSLDQGLQFLIQYYNGEERAKGNILERFSAQQFPDLHSELNLSSLELGDSALYFCASSPSPGLARGETQYFGPGTRLLVL.

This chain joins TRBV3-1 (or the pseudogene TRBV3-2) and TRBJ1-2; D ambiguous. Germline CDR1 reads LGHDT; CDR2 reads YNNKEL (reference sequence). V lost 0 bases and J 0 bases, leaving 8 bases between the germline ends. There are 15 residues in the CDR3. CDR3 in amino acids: CASSQDGTANYGYTF. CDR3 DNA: TGTGCCAGCAGCCAAGATGGCACAGCTAACTATGGCTACACCTTC.

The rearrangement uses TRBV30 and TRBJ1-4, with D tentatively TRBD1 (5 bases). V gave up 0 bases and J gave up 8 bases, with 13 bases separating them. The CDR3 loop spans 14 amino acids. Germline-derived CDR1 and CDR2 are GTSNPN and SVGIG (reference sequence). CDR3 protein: CAWSVFQGGEKLFF. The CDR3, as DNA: TGTGCCTGGAGTGTATTCCAGGGAGGGGAAAAACTGTTTTTT.

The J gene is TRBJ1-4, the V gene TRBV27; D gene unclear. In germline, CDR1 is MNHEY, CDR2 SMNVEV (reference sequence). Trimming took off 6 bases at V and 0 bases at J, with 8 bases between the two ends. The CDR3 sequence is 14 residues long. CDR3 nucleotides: TGTGCCAGCAGGGTACAGCCAACTAATGAAAAACTGTTTTTT. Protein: CASRVQPTNEKLFF.

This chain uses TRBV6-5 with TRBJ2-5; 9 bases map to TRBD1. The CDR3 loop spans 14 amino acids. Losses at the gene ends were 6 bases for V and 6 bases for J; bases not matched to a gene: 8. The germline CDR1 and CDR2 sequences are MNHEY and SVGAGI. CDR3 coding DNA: TGTGCCAGCAGCCCCCCGGGACAGGGCCAGACCCAGTACTTC. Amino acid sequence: CASSPPGQGQTQYF.

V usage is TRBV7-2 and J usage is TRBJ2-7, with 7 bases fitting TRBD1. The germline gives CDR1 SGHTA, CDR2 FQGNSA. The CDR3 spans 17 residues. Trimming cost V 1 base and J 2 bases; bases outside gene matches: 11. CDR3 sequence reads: CASSLETGNFNPYEQYF. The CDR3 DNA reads TGTGCCAGCAGCTTAGAGACAGGGAATTTTAATCCCTACGAGCAGTACTTC. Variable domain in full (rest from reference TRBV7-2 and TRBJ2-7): GAGVSQSPSNKVTEKGKDVELRCDPISGHTALYWYRQSLGQGLEFLIYFQGNSAPDKSGLPSDRFSAERTGGSVSTLTIQRTQQEDSAVYLCASSLETGNFNPYEQYFGPGTRLTVT.

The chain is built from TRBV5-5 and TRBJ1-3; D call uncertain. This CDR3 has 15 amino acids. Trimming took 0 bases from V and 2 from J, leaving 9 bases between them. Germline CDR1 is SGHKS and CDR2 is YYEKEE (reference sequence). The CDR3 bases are TGTGCCAGCAGCTTGGATGTGTCTCCTGGAAACACCATATATTTT. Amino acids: CASSLDVSPGNTIYF.

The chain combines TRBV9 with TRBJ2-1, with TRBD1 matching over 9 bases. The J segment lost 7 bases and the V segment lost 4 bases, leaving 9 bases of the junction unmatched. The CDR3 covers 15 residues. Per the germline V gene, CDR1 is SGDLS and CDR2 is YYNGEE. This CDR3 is CASSPRDRVVNEQFF. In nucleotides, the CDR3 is TGTGCCAGCAGCCCCCGGGACAGGGTGGTTAATGAGCAGTTCTTC.

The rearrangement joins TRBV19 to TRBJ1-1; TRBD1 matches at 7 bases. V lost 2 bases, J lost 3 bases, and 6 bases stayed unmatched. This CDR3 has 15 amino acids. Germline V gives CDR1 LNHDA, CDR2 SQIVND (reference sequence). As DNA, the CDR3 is TGTGCCAGTAGTATATGGGGGCAGGGGGACACTGAAGCTTTCTTT. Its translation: CASSIWGQGDTEAFF. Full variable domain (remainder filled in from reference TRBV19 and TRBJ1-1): DGGITQSPKYLFRKEGQNVTLSCEQNLNHDAMYWYRQDPGQGLRLIYYSQIVNDFQKGDIAEGYSVSREKKESFPLTVTSAQKNPTAFYLCASSIWGQGDTEAFFGQGTRLTVV.

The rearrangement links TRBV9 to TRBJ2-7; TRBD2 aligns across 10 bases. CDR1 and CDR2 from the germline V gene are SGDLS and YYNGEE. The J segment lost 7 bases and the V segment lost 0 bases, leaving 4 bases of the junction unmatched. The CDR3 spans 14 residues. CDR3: CASSVAPSGREQYF. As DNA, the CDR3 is TGTGCCAGCAGCGTAGCCCCTAGCGGGAGAGAGCAGTACTTC.

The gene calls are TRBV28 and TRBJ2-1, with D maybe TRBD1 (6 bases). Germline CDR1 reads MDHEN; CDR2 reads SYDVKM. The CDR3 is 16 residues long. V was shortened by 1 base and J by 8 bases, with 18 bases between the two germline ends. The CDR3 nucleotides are TGTGCCAGCAGTTTATTAAGGGGGTTTACGCACGATGAGCAGTTCTTC. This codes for CASSLLRGFTHDEQFF.

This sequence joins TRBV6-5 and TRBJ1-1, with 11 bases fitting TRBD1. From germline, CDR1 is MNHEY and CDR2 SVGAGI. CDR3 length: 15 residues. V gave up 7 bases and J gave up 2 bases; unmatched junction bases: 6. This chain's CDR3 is CASKRDRGTNTEAFF. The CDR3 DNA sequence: TGTGCCAGCAAACGGGACAGGGGGACAAACACTGAAGCTTTCTTT.

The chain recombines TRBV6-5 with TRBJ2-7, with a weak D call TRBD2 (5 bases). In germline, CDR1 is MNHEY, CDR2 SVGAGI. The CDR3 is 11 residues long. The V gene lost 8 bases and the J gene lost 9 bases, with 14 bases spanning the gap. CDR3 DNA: TGTGCCAGCGGGAGTACCTCACGGCAGTACTTC. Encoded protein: CASGSTSRQYF.

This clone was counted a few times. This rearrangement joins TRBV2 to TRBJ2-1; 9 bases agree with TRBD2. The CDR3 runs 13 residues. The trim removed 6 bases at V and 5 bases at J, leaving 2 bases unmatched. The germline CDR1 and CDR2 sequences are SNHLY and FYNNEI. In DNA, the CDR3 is TGTGCCAGCAGAATAGCGGGGGACAATGAGCAGTTCTTC. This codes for CASRIAGDNEQFF.

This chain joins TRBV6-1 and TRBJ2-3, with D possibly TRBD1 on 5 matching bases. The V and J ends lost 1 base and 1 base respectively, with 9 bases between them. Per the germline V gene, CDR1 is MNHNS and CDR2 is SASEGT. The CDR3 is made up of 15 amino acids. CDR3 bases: TGTGCCAGCAGTGAAGAGGGGTGGGGCACAGATACGCAGTATTTT. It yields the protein CASSEEGWGTDTQYF.

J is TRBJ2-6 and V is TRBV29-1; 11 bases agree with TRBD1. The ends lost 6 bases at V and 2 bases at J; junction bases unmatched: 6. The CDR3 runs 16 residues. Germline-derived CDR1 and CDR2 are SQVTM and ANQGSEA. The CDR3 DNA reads TGCAGCGTCGCGGGACAGGGGGGGACTGGGGCCAACGTCCTGACTTTC. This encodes CSVAGQGGTGANVLTF.

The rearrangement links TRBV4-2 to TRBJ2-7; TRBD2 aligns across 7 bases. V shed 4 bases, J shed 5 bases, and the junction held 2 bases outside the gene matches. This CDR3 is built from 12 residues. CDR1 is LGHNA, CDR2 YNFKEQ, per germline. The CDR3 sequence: CASSLAGDEQYF. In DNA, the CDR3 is TGTGCCAGCAGCCTGGCGGGAGACGAGCAGTACTTC.

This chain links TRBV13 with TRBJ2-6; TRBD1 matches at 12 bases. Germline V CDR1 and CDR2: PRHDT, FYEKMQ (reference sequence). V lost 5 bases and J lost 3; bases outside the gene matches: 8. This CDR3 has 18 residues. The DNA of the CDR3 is TGTGCCAGCAGCCCAGGGGGGACAGGGGGCTTTGGGGCCAACGTCCTGACTTTC. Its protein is CASSPGGTGGFGANVLTF.

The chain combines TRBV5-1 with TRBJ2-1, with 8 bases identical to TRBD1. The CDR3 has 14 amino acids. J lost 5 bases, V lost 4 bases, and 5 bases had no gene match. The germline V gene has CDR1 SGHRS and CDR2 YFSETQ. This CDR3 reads CASSPGQGNNEQFF. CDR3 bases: TGCGCCAGCAGCCCTGGACAGGGCAACAATGAGCAGTTCTTC.